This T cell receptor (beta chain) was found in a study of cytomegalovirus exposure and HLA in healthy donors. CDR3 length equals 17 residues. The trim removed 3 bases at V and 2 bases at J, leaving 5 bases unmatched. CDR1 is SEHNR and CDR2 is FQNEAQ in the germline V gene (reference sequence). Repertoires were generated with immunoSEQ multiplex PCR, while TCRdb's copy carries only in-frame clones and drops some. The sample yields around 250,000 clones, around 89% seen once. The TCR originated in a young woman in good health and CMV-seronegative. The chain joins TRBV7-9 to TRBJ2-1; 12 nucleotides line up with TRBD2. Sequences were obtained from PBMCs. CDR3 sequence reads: CASSLRTSGDAYNEQFF. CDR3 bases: TGTGCCAGCAGCTTGCGGACTAGCGGGGATGCCTACAATGAGCAGTTCTTC.